This TCR beta chain was identified in a study of blood T cell repertoires in COVID-19. Study-level information: Both acute and convalescent COVID-19 samples were obtained from the United States, Italy and Spain. T cells, B-cell-depleted T cells, or PBMCs supplied cDNA or gDNA.

This CDR3 spans 10 amino acids. The germline V gene has CDR1 SQVTM and CDR2 ANQGSEA. The ends were cut back, 6 bases at V and 8 bases at J, with 10 bases in the middle. This clone was recorded once. Authors' processing steps: Researchers report that nucleated cell counts were estimated from reference gene primer amplification. The table came from immunoSEQ multiplex PCR; TCRdb's copy has only in-frame clones and leaves some out. V and J calls plus clone size are reproduced from that table; the DNA served to infer D and trimming. Altogether roughly 310,000 clones are present, around 89% being singletons, with the ten largest covering about 3.9%.

The chain joins TRBV29-1 to TRBJ1-2; unclear D gene. The source is a woman between 45 and 65 years old with active or convalescent COVID-19. Sequencing input: peripheral blood. The CDR3 here is CSVPGAGYTF. CDR3 DNA: TGCAGCGTGCCCGGTGCGGGCTACACCTTC.